The rows below give T cell receptor beta chains drawn from one sample of a study of cytomegalovirus exposure and HLA in healthy donors. Sequenced by immunoSEQ multiplex PCR; TCRdb stores in-frame clones only, minus some. This table holds 100,000 or so clones, roughly 80% found once. Material for sequencing was PBMCs. The receptors originated from a man aged 35 to 55 in good health and CMV-seronegative. CDR3s include the opening cysteine and the closing phenylalanine or tryptophan. Fields, in order: D gene, CDR3 length, V gene, J gene, clone size, CDR3 protein, CDR3 DNA. D genes are given only for firm matches. Expanded clones get a size class; other rows say once, few or many, or leave the size out.

d_gene: -; len: 13; v_gene: TRBV30; j_gene: TRBJ2-7; abundance: -; CDR3aa: CAWTIQERGEQYF; CDR3nt: TGTGCCTGGACAATCCAGGAACGGGGCGAGCAGTACTTC
d_gene: -; len: 13; v_gene: TRBV5-1; j_gene: TRBJ1-2; abundance: -; CDR3aa: CASSLGLNYGYTF; CDR3nt: TGCGCCAGCAGCTTGGGACTGAACTATGGCTACACCTTC
d_gene: TRBD1; len: 17; v_gene: TRBV7-9; j_gene: TRBJ1-3; abundance: -; CDR3aa: CASSLAGAGTGGNTIYF; CDR3nt: TGTGCCAGCAGCTTAGCTGGGGCAGGGACAGGTGGAAACACCATATATTTT
d_gene: -; len: 15; v_gene: TRBV11-2; j_gene: TRBJ1-2; abundance: -; CDR3aa: CASSPRDTLGYGYTF; CDR3nt: TGTGCCAGCAGCCCGAGGGATACTTTGGGCTATGGCTACACCTTC
d_gene: -; len: 13; v_gene: TRBV7-9; j_gene: TRBJ2-7; abundance: -; CDR3aa: CFIKQKTAYEQYF; CDR3nt: TGTTTCATCAAACAGAAGACAGCATACGAGCAGTACTTC
d_gene: -; len: 13; v_gene: TRBV5-4; j_gene: TRBJ1-2; abundance: -; CDR3aa: CASRSQGFRGYTF; CDR3nt: TGTGCCAGCAGGTCTCAGGGATTTCGGGGCTACACCTTC
d_gene: TRBD2; len: 16; v_gene: TRBV7-8; j_gene: TRBJ2-3; abundance: once; CDR3aa: CASSSGDSGISDTQYF; CDR3nt: TGTGCCAGCAGCTCTGGGGATAGCGGGATATCAGATACGCAGTATTTT
d_gene: -; len: 16; v_gene: TRBV18; j_gene: TRBJ2-3; abundance: -; CDR3aa: CASSPFQAQTTDTQYF; CDR3nt: TGTGCCAGCTCACCGTTCCAGGCACAAACCACAGATACGCAGTATTTT
d_gene: TRBD1; len: 15; v_gene: TRBV6-1; j_gene: TRBJ2-4; abundance: few; CDR3aa: CASSRTGVAKNIQYF; CDR3nt: TGTGCCAGCAGTAGGACAGGGGTGGCCAAAAACATTCAGTACTTC
d_gene: TRBD1; len: 14; v_gene: TRBV7-8; j_gene: TRBJ1-2; abundance: -; CDR3aa: CASSLGQGLGGYTF; CDR3nt: TGTGCCAGCAGCTTAGGACAGGGCCTGGGAGGCTACACCTTC
d_gene: -; len: 13; v_gene: TRBV19; j_gene: TRBJ2-3; abundance: -; CDR3aa: CASHTGGTDTQYF; CDR3nt: TGTGCCAGCCATACGGGGGGCACAGATACGCAGTATTTT
d_gene: TRBD1; len: 15; v_gene: TRBV10-2; j_gene: TRBJ1-1; abundance: -; CDR3aa: CASSDGTGANTEAFF; CDR3nt: TGCGCCAGCAGTGACGGAACAGGGGCGAACACTGAAGCTTTCTTT
d_gene: -; len: 13; v_gene: TRBV29-1; j_gene: TRBJ1-1; abundance: -; CDR3aa: CSVVTGMNTEAFF; CDR3nt: TGCAGCGTTGTAACCGGGATGAACACTGAAGCTTTCTTT
d_gene: -; len: 15; v_gene: TRBV7-2; j_gene: TRBJ1-1; abundance: -; CDR3aa: CASSLARIENTEAFF; CDR3nt: TGTGCCAGCAGCTTAGCGAGGATTGAGAACACTGAAGCTTTCTTT
d_gene: -; len: 12; v_gene: TRBV19; j_gene: TRBJ2-5; abundance: -; CDR3aa: CASSLSGETQYF; CDR3nt: TGTGCCAGTAGCCTGTCGGGGGAGACCCAGTACTTC
d_gene: -; len: 12; v_gene: TRBV7-9; j_gene: TRBJ2-1; abundance: -; CDR3aa: CASSLGGDEQFF; CDR3nt: TGTGCCAGCAGCTTAGGTGGAGATGAGCAGTTCTTC
d_gene: -; len: 14; v_gene: TRBV28; j_gene: TRBJ2-1; abundance: -; CDR3aa: CASSSTDTYNEQFF; CDR3nt: TGTGCCAGCAGCTCAACAGATACTTACAATGAGCAGTTCTTC
d_gene: TRBD2; len: 14; v_gene: TRBV7-2; j_gene: TRBJ2-1; abundance: -; CDR3aa: CASSLDGGGNEQFF; CDR3nt: TGTGCCAGCAGCTTAGATGGCGGGGGCAATGAGCAGTTCTTC
d_gene: -; len: 15; v_gene: TRBV28; j_gene: TRBJ1-1; abundance: few; CDR3aa: CASSLASGIWTEAFF; CDR3nt: TGTGCCAGCAGTTTAGCGTCGGGGATATGGACTGAAGCTTTCTTT
d_gene: TRBD2; len: 16; v_gene: TRBV7-2; j_gene: TRBJ2-3; abundance: -; CDR3aa: CASSLGTSGVVDTQYF; CDR3nt: TGTGCCAGCAGCTTAGGGACTAGCGGGGTAGTAGATACGCAGTATTTT
d_gene: -; len: 10; v_gene: TRBV20-1; j_gene: TRBJ1-2; abundance: -; CDR3aa: CSARTGGYTF; CDR3nt: TGCAGTGCGCGAACGGGTGGCTACACCTTC
d_gene: -; len: 15; v_gene: TRBV4-1; j_gene: TRBJ2-3; abundance: few; CDR3aa: CASSQESPITDTQYF; CDR3nt: TGCGCCAGCAGCCAAGAATCCCCTATCACAGATACGCAGTATTTT
d_gene: TRBD2; len: 16; v_gene: TRBV5-1; j_gene: TRBJ2-5; abundance: once; CDR3aa: CASSLTSSGGVETQYF; CDR3nt: TGCGCCAGCAGCTTGACTAGTAGCGGGGGGGTTGAGACCCAGTACTTC
d_gene: -; len: 14; v_gene: TRBV7-2; j_gene: TRBJ1-5; abundance: -; CDR3aa: CASSLGGGNQPQHF; CDR3nt: TGTGCCAGCAGCTTGGGGGGAGGCAATCAGCCCCAGCATTTT
d_gene: -; len: 14; v_gene: TRBV7-9; j_gene: TRBJ1-4; abundance: few; CDR3aa: CSSSSRNGDEKLFF; CDR3nt: TGTTCCAGCAGCTCCCGGAATGGAGACGAAAAACTGTTTTTT
d_gene: TRBD1; len: 13; v_gene: TRBV6-5; j_gene: TRBJ1-1; abundance: once; CDR3aa: CATMTGGWTEAFF; CDR3nt: TGTGCCACGATGACAGGGGGATGGACTGAAGCTTTCTTT
d_gene: -; len: 14; v_gene: TRBV5-4; j_gene: TRBJ2-3; abundance: -; CDR3aa: CASSTQSYTDTQYF; CDR3nt: TGTGCCAGCAGCACACAGAGCTACACAGATACGCAGTATTTT
d_gene: -; len: 17; v_gene: TRBV10-3; j_gene: TRBJ1-2; abundance: -; CDR3aa: CAISETGRSTRTYGYTF; CDR3nt: TGTGCCATCAGTGAGACAGGCCGCTCCACTCGGACCTATGGCTACACCTTC
d_gene: TRBD1; len: 16; v_gene: TRBV5-1; j_gene: TRBJ2-1; abundance: -; CDR3aa: CASSHQGTGNYNEQFF; CDR3nt: TGCGCCAGCAGCCACCAAGGGACAGGGAACTACAATGAGCAGTTCTTC
d_gene: TRBD2; len: 15; v_gene: TRBV7-6; j_gene: TRBJ2-2; abundance: -; CDR3aa: CASSLVAGGNGELFF; CDR3nt: TGTGCCAGCAGCTTAGTTGCGGGGGGGAACGGGGAGCTGTTTTTT
d_gene: -; len: 14; v_gene: TRBV11-2; j_gene: TRBJ2-5; abundance: -; CDR3aa: CASRPIRGQETQYF; CDR3nt: TGTGCCAGCAGGCCTATTAGGGGACAAGAGACCCAGTACTTC
d_gene: -; len: 10; v_gene: TRBV12-5; j_gene: TRBJ1-2; abundance: -; CDR3aa: CASWGYGHTF; CDR3nt: TGTGCTAGTTGGGGCTATGGCCACACCTTC
d_gene: -; len: 11; v_gene: TRBV30; j_gene: TRBJ2-1; abundance: once; CDR3aa: CAWSERDEQFF; CDR3nt: TGTGCCTGGAGTGAACGGGATGAGCAGTTCTTC